These 26 T cell receptor beta chains were sequenced from one sample in a study of blood T cell repertoires in COVID-19. TCRdb keeps only in-frame clones here, not all; method: immunoSEQ multiplex PCR. The sample holds 120,000 to 150,000 clones, 85% to 90% seen once. The sequencing input was peripheral blood. The receptor set was obtained from a middle-aged man who had recovered from COVID-19.

This clone was recorded only once. The chain uses TRBV3-1 (or the pseudogene TRBV3-2) and TRBJ1-3; D gene uncertain. Germline CDR1 LGHDT, CDR2 YNNKEL (reference sequence). V dropped 0 bases and J dropped 3 bases, with 18 bases sitting between them. CDR3 length equals 18 residues. The CDR3 is CASSQEPAGKGGGNTIYF. CDR3 in DNA: TGTGCCAGCAGCCAAGAACCCGCGGGAAAGGGAGGTGGAAACACCATATATTTT.

The V and J genes are TRBV3-1 (or the pseudogene TRBV3-2) and TRBJ2-4; D is ambiguous. The CDR3 extends over 12 amino acids. Trimming stripped 0 bases from V and 10 bases from J, with 7 bases between. CDR1 is LGHDT and CDR2 is YNNKEL in the germline V gene (reference sequence). CDR3: CASSQEGEIQYF. CDR3 nucleotide sequence: TGTGCCAGCAGCCAAGAAGGAGAGATTCAGTACTTC.

V gene TRBV30 combines with J gene TRBJ2-3; 9 bases align to TRBD1. This CDR3 spans 14 amino acids. V lost 4 bases, J lost 3 bases, and 5 bases stayed unmatched. Germline V gene data show CDR1 as GTSNPN and CDR2 as SVGIG (reference sequence). Here the CDR3 DNA reads TGTGCCTGGAACCCCGGGACAGGGACAGATACGCAGTATTTT. Amino acids: CAWNPGTGTDTQYF.

The count of this clone is one. V usage is TRBV9 and J usage is TRBJ1-1; the match to TRBD1 covers 7 bases. The CDR3 sequence is 14 residues long. The V and J ends lost 2 bases and 3 bases, in that order; junction bases with no gene match: 4. Germline V gene lookup returns CDR1 SGDLS and CDR2 YYNGEE. The CDR3, as DNA: TGTGCCAGCAGCGTTGGGACAGTTGACACTGAAGCTTTCTTT. Its translation is CASSVGTVDTEAFF.

The chain links TRBV6-5 to TRBJ1-2; 7 bases fit TRBD1. CDR1 is MNHEY and CDR2 is SVGAGI in the germline V gene. This CDR3 has 16 residues. The ends lost 0 bases at V and 8 bases at J; junction bases unmatched: 12. Here the CDR3 DNA reads TGTGCCAGCAGTTACTCGGCAGGATGGACAGGCTCAGGCTACACCTTC. Its translation: CASSYSAGWTGSGYTF.

The chain uses TRBV6-5 and TRBJ1-2, with D tentatively TRBD1 (5 bases). The length of the CDR3 is 14 residues. Germline CDR1 is MNHEY and CDR2 is SVGAGI. Trimming removed 0 bases from V and 5 bases from J, with 10 bases in between. CDR3 bases: TGTGCCAGCAGTTACTCGGGGCAGCTTTATGGCTACACCTTC. As protein: CASSYSGQLYGYTF.

The V and J genes are TRBV5-5 and TRBJ1-1; weak D call: TRBD1 (5 bases). Trimming removed 4 bases from V and 4 bases from J, with 11 bases in between. Per germline, CDR1 SGHKS and CDR2 YYEKEE (reference sequence). The CDR3 totals 13 residues. This CDR3 is CASSRLGGTEAFF. In DNA form, the CDR3 reads TGTGCCAGCAGCCGCTTGGGGGGCACTGAAGCTTTCTTT.

The rearrangement links TRBV27 to TRBJ2-3, with D perhaps matching TRBD1 (5 bases). CDR1 is MNHEY and CDR2 is SMNVEV in the germline V gene (reference sequence). V lost 4 bases and J lost 0, with 11 bases in between. The CDR3 has 15 amino acids. The CDR3 loop reads CASSYRPGSTDTQYF. CDR3 sequence (DNA): TGTGCCAGCAGTTATCGCCCAGGGAGCACAGATACGCAGTATTTT.

The chain has TRBV12-3 or TRBV12-4 and TRBJ2-5; maybe TRBD2 (6 bases). V was cut by 6 bases and J by 5 bases, with 13 bases left in between. The CDR3 contains 13 residues. CDR3 region: CASSRELAETQYF. DNA of the CDR3: TGTGCCAGCAGCCGGGAGTTAGCGGAGACCCAGTACTTC.

The gene calls are TRBV4-1 and TRBJ1-4; D perhaps matches TRBD1 (6 bases). Germline loops: CDR1 MGHRA, CDR2 YSYEKL. The CDR3 spans 15 residues. V gave up 8 bases and J gave up 0 bases, with 13 bases separating them. For the CDR3, the DNA is TGCGCCAGCTGCCGGACAGCTGCAACTAATGAAAAACTGTTTTTT. Translation gives CASCRTAATNEKLFF.

This chain joins TRBV14 and TRBJ1-2; TRBD1 aligns across 8 bases. This CDR3 has 14 amino acids. V was pared by 4 bases and J by 5 bases, with 6 bases of the junction left unmatched. The germline V gene encodes CDR1 SGHDN and CDR2 FVKESK. The CDR3 reads CASSPPGQEYGYTF. The CDR3 nucleotides read TGTGCCAGCAGCCCTCCGGGACAGGAATATGGCTACACCTTC. Combining the CDR3 with reference TRBV14 and TRBJ1-2 gives the whole variable domain EAGVTQFPSHSVIEKGQTVTLRCDPISGHDNLYWYRRVMGKEIKFLLHFVKESKQDESGMPNNRFLAERTGGTYSTLKVQPAELEDSGVYFCASSPPGQEYGYTFGSGTRLTVV.

The chain employs TRBV5-1 and TRBJ2-2, with D perhaps TRBD1 (6 bases). The V end lost 6 bases, the J end lost 5 bases, and 8 bases lay between the germline ends. CDR1 and CDR2 from the germline V gene are SGHRS and YFSETQ. The CDR3 spans 12 residues. The CDR3 nucleotides read TGCGCCAGCACAGGGGTTACCGGGGAGCTGTTTTTT. Protein: CASTGVTGELFF.

This rearrangement joins TRBV7-3 to TRBJ2-7, with 8 bases lining up with TRBD1. The V gene's germline CDR1 is SGHTA and CDR2 FQGTGA. Trimming cost V 5 bases and J 0 bases; bases outside gene matches: 6. CDR3 size: 15 residues. The CDR3 region has the DNA TGTGCCAGCAGCATGGACAGGGCCAGCTCCTACGAGCAGTACTTC. Translation gives CASSMDRASSYEQYF. The whole variable domain, remainder taken from reference TRBV7-3 and TRBJ2-7, is GAGVSQTPSNKVTEKGKYVELRCDPISGHTALYWYRQSLGQGPEFLIYFQGTGAADDSGLPNDRFFAVRPEGSVSTLKIQRTERGDSAVYLCASSMDRASSYEQYFGPGTRLTVT.

This chain joins TRBV19 and TRBJ2-2, with 7 bases identical to TRBD1. The CDR3 contains 14 residues. Germline V gene data show CDR1 as LNHDA and CDR2 as SQIVND (reference sequence). Trimming cost V 7 bases and J 3 bases; bases outside gene matches: 5. CDR3 sequence: CASTDRVDTGELFF. Written as DNA, the CDR3 is TGTGCCAGTACAGACAGGGTGGACACCGGGGAGCTGTTTTTT.

The chain's CDR3 is CAPVSQGHGYTF. The CDR3 DNA reads TGCGCCCCCGTCTCGCAGGGGCATGGCTACACCTTC. The chain couples TRBV5-1 to TRBJ1-2; possible D gene TRBD1, 6 bases. V gave up 10 bases and J gave up 6 bases, with 16 bases separating them. CDR3 length equals 12 residues. Per germline, CDR1 SGHRS and CDR2 YFSETQ.

The J gene is TRBJ1-3, the V gene TRBV18; D not resolved. Germline CDR1 reads KGHSH; CDR2 reads LQKENI. The CDR3 contains 17 residues. Trimming removed 1 base at V and 4 bases at J, with 17 bases between. The CDR3 loop reads CASSPLTPGESGNTIYF. CDR3 nucleotides: TGTGCCAGCTCACCACTGACCCCCGGGGAGTCCGGAAACACCATATATTTT.

This clone was counted once. The chain recombines TRBV5-5 with TRBJ2-1; tentatively, D is TRBD1 (6 bases). Trimming took off 9 bases at V and 4 bases at J, with 20 bases between the two ends. Germline V gene lookup returns CDR1 SGHKS and CDR2 YYEKEE (reference sequence). The CDR3 covers 15 residues. CDR3 loop: CATHPGQIGYNEQFF. The CDR3 DNA reads TGTGCCACCCACCCCGGACAGATTGGGTACAATGAGCAGTTCTTC.

This sequence joins TRBV6-1 and TRBJ2-1; TRBD1 might be the D (7 bases). Germline loops: CDR1 MNHNS, CDR2 SASEGT. This CDR3 has 17 residues. V was trimmed by 0 bases and J by 3 bases, leaving 15 bases between them. In nucleotides, the CDR3 is TGTGCCAGCAGTGAAGCAGGAGGGGACAGCTTCTACAATGAGCAGTTCTTC. Its translation: CASSEAGGDSFYNEQFF.

The table lists this clone with a few counts. The J gene is TRBJ1-4, the V gene TRBV5-4; TRBD1 is a possible D gene (5 bases). The CDR3 covers 14 residues. V gave up 1 base and J gave up 5 bases, with 9 bases separating them. Germline V gene lookup returns CDR1 SGHNT and CDR2 YYREEE (reference sequence). The CDR3 sequence: CASSLRGLNEKLFF. The CDR3, as DNA: TGTGCCAGCAGCTTGCGGGGACTAAATGAAAAACTGTTTTTT.

The chain uses TRBV18 and TRBJ2-7; 14 positions agree with TRBD2. The CDR3 totals 16 residues. Germline V gene data show CDR1 as KGHSH and CDR2 as LQKENI. With V trimmed by 5 bases and J by 3 bases, 6 bases remained unmatched. CDR3 nucleotide sequence: TGTGCCAGCTCAACCGGGACTAGCGGGGGAAACTACGAGCAGTACTTC. It codes for CASSTGTSGGNYEQYF. Supplemented by reference TRBV18 and TRBJ2-7, the full variable domain reads NAGVMQNPRHLVRRRGQEARLRCSPMKGHSHVYWYRQLPEEGLKFMVYLQKENIIDESGMPKERFSAEFPKEGPSILRIQQVVRGDSAAYFCASSTGTSGGNYEQYFGPGTRLTVT.

The rearrangement uses TRBV6-5 and TRBJ1-2, with 8 bases aligning to TRBD1. CDR1 is MNHEY, CDR2 SVGAGI, per germline. V lost 5 bases and J lost 5; bases outside the gene matches: 7. This CDR3 has 14 amino acids. This CDR3 is CASSMTGEGYGYTF. For the CDR3, the DNA is TGTGCCAGCAGTATGACAGGGGAAGGGTATGGCTACACCTTC.

The chain joins TRBV11-1 to TRBJ1-1; weak D call: TRBD1 (6 bases). CDR3 size: 13 residues. V was clipped by 5 bases and J by 8 bases, with 15 bases between them. Germline CDR1 and CDR2: SGHAT and FQDESV (reference sequence). The DNA for the CDR3 is TGTGCCAGCAGCCCGGACAGATACATAGAAGCTTTCTTT. This gives the protein CASSPDRYIEAFF.

The V and J genes are TRBV6-2 or TRBV6-3 and TRBJ2-3, with 10 positions matching TRBD2. The CDR3 has 16 amino acids. Germline V lookup: CDR1 MNHEY, CDR2 SVGEGT. Trimming at V came to 2 bases and at J to 2 bases, leaving 4 bases not matched to a gene. CDR3 in amino acids: CASSYGTSGATDTQYF. CDR3 DNA: TGTGCCAGCAGTTACGGAACTAGCGGGGCCACAGATACGCAGTATTTT.

This chain joins TRBV9 and TRBJ1-4, with D possibly TRBD1 on 6 matching bases. CDR3 length: 16 amino acids. Trimming left V 0 bases short and J 3 bases short, with 12 bases between. CDR1 is SGDLS, CDR2 YYNGEE, per germline. The CDR3 sequence: CASSVASGAANEKLFF. In DNA form, the CDR3 reads TGTGCCAGCAGCGTAGCATCAGGGGCAGCTAATGAAAAACTGTTTTTT.

The V and J genes are TRBV11-2 and TRBJ2-5, with 10 bases fitting TRBD2. The V and J ends lost 0 bases and 5 bases, in that order; junction bases with no gene match: 15. Looked up from germline, CDR1 is SGHAT and CDR2 is FQNNGV. The CDR3 runs 19 residues. The CDR3 here is CASSLEEGSGGSGKETQYF. The CDR3 DNA reads TGTGCCAGCAGCTTAGAAGAGGGTAGCGGGGGGTCGGGGAAGGAGACCCAGTACTTC.

This chain links TRBV7-9 with TRBJ1-3; D is undetermined. Per the germline V gene, CDR1 is SEHNR and CDR2 is FQNEAQ (reference sequence). V was cut by 3 bases and J by 0 bases, with 15 bases left in between. CDR3 length equals 17 residues. CDR3 residues: CASSFEYGWSSGNTIYF. In DNA, the CDR3 is TGTGCCAGCAGCTTTGAGTACGGATGGAGCTCTGGAAACACCATATATTTT. The entire variable domain, with the rest obtained from reference TRBV7-9 and TRBJ1-3, is as follows: DTGVSQNPRHKITKRGQNVTFRCDPISEHNRLYWYRQTLGQGPEFLTYFQNEAQLEKSRLLSDRFSAERPKGSFSTLEIQRTEQGDSAMYLCASSFEYGWSSGNTIYFGEGSWLTVV.